Here is one TCR beta chain with its context. It was by 5'RACE template switching with UMIs that TCR beta cDNA was made. Using the 5' RACE reads, TCRdb records one entry per CDR3 protein without DNA. This specimen shows roughly 170,000 distinct CDR3 sequences; the ten leading clones hold around 18%. In germline, CDR1 is SNHLY, CDR2 FYNNEI. This CDR3 is 11 amino acids long. The entry originates in a study of T cells expressing NK-cell markers. This receptor was obtained from a woman aged 18-69 years in good health. The chain employs TRBV2 and TRBJ1-2; the TCRdb D gene call, TRBD1, has no DNA to confirm it. The sample taken for sequencing was blood T cells: a sorted CD56 or NKG2C T cell subset, CD4+ or CD8+ T cells, or bulk PBMC T cells (not recorded which). CDR3: CASSDPDRITF.